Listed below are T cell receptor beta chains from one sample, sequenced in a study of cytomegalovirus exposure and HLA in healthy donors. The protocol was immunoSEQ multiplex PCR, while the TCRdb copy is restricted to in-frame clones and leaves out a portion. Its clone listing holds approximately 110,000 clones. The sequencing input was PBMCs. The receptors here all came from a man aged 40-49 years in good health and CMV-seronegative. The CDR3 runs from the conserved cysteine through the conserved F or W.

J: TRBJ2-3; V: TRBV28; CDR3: CASSLTSGRGTQYF
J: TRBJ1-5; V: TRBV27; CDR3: CASSRVDSSNQPQHF
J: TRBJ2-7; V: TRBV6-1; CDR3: CASILAAGPSYEQYF
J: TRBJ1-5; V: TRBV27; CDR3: CASSLEQGRNQPQHF
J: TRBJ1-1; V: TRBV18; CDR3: CASSPLVGAPGTEAFF
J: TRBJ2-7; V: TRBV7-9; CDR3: CASNRGSAYEQYF
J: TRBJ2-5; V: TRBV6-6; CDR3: CASSYSGTLETQYF
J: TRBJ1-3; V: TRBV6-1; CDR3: CASSEADRSSGNTIYF
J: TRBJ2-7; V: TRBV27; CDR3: CASSRGLAEYYEQYF
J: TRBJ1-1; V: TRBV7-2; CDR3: CASSSGITEAFF
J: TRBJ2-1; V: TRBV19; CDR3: CASSIAGDYNEQFF
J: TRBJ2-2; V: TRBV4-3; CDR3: CASSQEPKAGGGFAGELFF
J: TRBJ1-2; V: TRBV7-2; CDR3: CASSLGQGNYGYTF
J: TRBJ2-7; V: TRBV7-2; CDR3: CASSLGGGRLYEQYF
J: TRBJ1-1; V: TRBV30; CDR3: CAWIPRQVVSFVLNTEAFF
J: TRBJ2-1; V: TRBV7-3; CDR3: CASSNTGRNEQFF
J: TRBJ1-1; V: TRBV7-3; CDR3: CASSLTGNTEAFF
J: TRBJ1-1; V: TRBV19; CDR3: CASSMRGHTEAFF
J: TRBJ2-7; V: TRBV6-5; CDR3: CASSPGLLSSYEQYF
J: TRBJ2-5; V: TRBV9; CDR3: CASSGQTSGRVETQYF
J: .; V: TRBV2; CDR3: CASQGSSGSYEQYF
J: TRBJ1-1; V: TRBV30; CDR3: CAWMLRGNTEAFF
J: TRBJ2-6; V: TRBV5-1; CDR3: CASRQGDSGANVLTF
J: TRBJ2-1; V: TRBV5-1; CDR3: CASSLGASVNEQFF
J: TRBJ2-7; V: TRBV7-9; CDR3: CASSRTSATYEQYF
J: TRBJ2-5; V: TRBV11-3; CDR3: CASSLKLETQYF
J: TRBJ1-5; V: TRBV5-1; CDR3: CASKVDNSNQPQHF
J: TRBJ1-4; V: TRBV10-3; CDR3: CAISESREKLFF
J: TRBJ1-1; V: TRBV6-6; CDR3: CASSTTGGGTEAFF
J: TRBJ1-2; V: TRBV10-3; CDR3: CAISESSGGTGYTF
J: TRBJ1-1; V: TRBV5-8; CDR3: CASSLGSGFTEAFF
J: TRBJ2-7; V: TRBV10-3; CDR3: CAIGARDSSYEQYF
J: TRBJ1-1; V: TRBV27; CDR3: CASSFGGAEAFF
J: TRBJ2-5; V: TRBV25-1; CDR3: CASSEAGSGGPTQYF
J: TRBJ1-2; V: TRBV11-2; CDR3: CASSLGGRYGYTF
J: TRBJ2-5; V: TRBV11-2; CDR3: CASSWSGFRQETQYF
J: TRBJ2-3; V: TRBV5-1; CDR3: CASSSEGQDTQYF
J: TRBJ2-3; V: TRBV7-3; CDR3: CASSLNSADTQYF
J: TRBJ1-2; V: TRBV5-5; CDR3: CASIPGGSRSYGYTF
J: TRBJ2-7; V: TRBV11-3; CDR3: CASKPGGGNSYEQYF
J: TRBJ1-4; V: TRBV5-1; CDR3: CASSASQGASEKLFF